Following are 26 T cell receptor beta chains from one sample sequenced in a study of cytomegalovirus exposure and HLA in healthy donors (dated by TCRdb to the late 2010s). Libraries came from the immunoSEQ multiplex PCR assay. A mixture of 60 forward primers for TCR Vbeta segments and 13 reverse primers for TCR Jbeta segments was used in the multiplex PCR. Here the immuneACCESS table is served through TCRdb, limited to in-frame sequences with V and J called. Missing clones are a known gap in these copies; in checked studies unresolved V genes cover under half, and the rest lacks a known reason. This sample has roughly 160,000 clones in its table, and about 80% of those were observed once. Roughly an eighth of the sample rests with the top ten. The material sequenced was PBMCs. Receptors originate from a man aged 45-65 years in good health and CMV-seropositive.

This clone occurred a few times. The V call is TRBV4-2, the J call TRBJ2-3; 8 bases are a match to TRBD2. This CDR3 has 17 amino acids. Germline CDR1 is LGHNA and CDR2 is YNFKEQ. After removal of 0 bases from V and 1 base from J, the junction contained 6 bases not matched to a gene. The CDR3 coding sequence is TGTGCCAGCAGCCAAGATCCTCGGGGGGGCGGCACAGATACGCAGTATTTT. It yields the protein CASSQDPRGGGTDTQYF.

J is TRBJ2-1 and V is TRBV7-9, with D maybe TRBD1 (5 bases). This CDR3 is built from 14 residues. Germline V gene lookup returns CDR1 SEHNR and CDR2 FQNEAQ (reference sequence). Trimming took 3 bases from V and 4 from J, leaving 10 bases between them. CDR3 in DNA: TGTGCCAGCAGCTTGACAGTAAATTACAATGAGCAGTTCTTC. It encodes CASSLTVNYNEQFF. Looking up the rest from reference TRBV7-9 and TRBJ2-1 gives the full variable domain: DTGVSQNPRHKITKRGQNVTFRCDPISEHNRLYWYRQTLGQGPEFLTYFQNEAQLEKSRLLSDRFSAERPKGSFSTLEIQRTEQGDSAMYLCASSLTVNYNEQFFGPGTRLTVL.

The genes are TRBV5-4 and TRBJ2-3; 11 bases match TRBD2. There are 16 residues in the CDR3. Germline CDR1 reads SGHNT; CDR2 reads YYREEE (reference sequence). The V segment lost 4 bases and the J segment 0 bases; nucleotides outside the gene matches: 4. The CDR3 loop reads CASSLRLAGSTDTQYF. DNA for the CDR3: TGTGCCAGCAGCCTCCGACTAGCGGGGAGCACAGATACGCAGTATTTT. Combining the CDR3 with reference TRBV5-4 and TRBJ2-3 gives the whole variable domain ETGVTQSPTHLIKTRGQQVTLRCSSQSGHNTVSWYQQALGQGPQFIFQYYREEENGRGNFPPRFSGLQFPNYSSELNVNALELDDSALYLCASSLRLAGSTDTQYFGPGTRLTVL.

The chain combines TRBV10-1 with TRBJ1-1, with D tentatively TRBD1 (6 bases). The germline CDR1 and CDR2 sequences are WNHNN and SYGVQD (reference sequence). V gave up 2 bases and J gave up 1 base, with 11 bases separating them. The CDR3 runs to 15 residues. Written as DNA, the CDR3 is TGCGCCAGCAGTGAGACTGGGACACCGAACACTGAAGCTTTCTTT. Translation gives CASSETGTPNTEAFF.

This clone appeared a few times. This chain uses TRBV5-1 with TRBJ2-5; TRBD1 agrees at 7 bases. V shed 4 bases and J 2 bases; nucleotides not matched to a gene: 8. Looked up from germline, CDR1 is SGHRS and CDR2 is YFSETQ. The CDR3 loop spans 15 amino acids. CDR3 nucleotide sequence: TGCGCCAGCAGCGCCGACAGGGTTGGGCAAGAGACCCAGTACTTC. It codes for CASSADRVGQETQYF.

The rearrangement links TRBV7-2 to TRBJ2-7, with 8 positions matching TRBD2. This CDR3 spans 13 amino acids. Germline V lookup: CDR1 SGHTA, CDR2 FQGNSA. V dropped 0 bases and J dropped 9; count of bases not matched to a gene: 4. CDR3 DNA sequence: TGTGCCAGCAGCTTAGCGAGCCGGGGGGGGCAGTACTTC. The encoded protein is CASSLASRGGQYF.

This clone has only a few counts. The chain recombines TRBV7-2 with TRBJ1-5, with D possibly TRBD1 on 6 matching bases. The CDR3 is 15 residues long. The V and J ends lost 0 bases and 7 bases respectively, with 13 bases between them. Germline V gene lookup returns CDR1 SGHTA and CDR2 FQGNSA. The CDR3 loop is CASSLAQGSYQPQHF. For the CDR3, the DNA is TGTGCCAGCAGCTTAGCCCAGGGGTCATACCAGCCCCAGCATTTT.

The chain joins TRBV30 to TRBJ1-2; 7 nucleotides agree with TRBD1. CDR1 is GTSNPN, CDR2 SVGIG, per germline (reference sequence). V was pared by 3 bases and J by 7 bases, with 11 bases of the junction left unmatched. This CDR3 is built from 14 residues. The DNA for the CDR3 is TGTGCCTGGAGACAGGGGACACTAGGGGGTGGCTACACCTTC. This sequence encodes CAWRQGTLGGGYTF.

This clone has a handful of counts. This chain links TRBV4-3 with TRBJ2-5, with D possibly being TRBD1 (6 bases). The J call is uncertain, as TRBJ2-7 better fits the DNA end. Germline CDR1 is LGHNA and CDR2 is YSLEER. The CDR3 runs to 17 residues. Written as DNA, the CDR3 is TGCGCCAGCAGCCAAGATCTTAGGGACACAGGTTTCGACGAGCAGTACTTC. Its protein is CASSQDLRDTGFDEQYF.

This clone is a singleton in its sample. DNA for the CDR3: TGTGCCAGCAACCGCAGGGGCCACGAGCAGTACTTC. Translation: CASNRRGHEQYF. The chain couples TRBV2 to TRBJ2-7; D may be TRBD1 (6 bases). The CDR3 runs 12 residues. Trimming left V 7 bases short and J 5 bases short, with 12 bases between. The germline CDR1 and CDR2 sequences are SNHLY and FYNNEI. Based on the CDR3 plus reference TRBV2 and TRBJ2-7, the full variable domain is EPEVTQTPSHQVTQMGQEVILRCVPISNHLYFYWYRQILGQKVEFLVSFYNNEISEKSEIFDDQFSVERPDGSNFTLKIRSTKLEDSAMYFCASNRRGHEQYFGPGTRLTVT.

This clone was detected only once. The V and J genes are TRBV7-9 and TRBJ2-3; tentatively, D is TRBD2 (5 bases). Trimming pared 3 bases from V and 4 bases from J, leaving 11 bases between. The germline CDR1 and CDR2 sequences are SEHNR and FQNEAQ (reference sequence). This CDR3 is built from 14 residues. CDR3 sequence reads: CASSLDSPPDTQYF. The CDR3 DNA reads TGTGCCAGCAGCTTGGACTCCCCCCCAGATACGCAGTATTTT. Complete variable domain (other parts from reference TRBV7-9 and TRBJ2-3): DTGVSQNPRHKITKRGQNVTFRCDPISEHNRLYWYRQTLGQGPEFLTYFQNEAQLEKSRLLSDRFSAERPKGSFSTLEIQRTEQGDSAMYLCASSLDSPPDTQYFGPGTRLTVL.

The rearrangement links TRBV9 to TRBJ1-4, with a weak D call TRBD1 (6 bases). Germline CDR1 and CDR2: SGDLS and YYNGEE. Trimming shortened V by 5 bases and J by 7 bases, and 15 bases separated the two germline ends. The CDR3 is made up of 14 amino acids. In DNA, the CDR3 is TGTGCCAGCAGTCTAGGGGGTGTCGGTGAAAAACTGTTTTTT. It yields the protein CASSLGGVGEKLFF.

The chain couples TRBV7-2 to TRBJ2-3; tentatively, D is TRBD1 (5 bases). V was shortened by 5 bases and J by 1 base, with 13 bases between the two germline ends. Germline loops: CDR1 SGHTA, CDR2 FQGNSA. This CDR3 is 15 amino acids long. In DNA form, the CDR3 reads TGTGCCAGCAGCCAGGACACGGTCCGCACAGATACGCAGTATTTT. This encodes CASSQDTVRTDTQYF. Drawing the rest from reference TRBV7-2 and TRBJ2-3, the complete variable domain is GAGVSQSPSNKVTEKGKDVELRCDPISGHTALYWYRQSLGQGLEFLIYFQGNSAPDKSGLPSDRFSAERTGGSVSTLTIQRTQQEDSAVYLCASSQDTVRTDTQYFGPGTRLTVL.

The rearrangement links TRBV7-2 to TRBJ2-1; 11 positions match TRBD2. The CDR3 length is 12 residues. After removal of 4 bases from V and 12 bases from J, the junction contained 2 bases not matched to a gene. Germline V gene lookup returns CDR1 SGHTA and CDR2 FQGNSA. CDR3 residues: CASSYLAGGQFF. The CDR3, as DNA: TGTGCCAGCAGCTACCTAGCGGGGGGGCAGTTCTTC.

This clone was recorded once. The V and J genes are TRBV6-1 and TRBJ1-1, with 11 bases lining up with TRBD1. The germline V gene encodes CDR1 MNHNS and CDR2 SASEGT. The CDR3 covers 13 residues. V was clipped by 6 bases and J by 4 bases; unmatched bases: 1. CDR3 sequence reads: CASRGQGATEAFF. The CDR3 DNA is TGTGCCAGCAGAGGACAGGGGGCCACTGAAGCTTTCTTT.

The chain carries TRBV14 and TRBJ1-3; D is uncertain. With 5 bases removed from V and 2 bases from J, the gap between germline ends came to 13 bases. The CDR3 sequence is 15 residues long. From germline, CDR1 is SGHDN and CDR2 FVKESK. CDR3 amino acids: CASSVSGSPGNTIYF. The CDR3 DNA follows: TGTGCCAGCAGCGTTTCGGGGAGCCCTGGAAACACCATATATTTT.

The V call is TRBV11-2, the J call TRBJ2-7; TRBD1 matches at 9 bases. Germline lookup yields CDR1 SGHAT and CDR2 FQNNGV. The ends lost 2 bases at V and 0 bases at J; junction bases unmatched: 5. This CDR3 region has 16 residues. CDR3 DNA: TGTGCCAGCAGCTTAATCGGGACAGGGACCTCCTACGAGCAGTACTTC. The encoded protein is CASSLIGTGTSYEQYF.

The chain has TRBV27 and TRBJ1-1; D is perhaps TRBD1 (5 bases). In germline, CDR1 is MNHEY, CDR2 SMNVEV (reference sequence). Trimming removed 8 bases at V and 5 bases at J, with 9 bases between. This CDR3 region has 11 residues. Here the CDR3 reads CASWGGTEAFF. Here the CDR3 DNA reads TGTGCCAGCTGGGGGGGGACTGAAGCTTTCTTT.

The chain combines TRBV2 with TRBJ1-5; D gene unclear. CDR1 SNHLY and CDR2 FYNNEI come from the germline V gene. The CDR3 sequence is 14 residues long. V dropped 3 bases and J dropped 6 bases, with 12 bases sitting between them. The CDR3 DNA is TGTGCCAGCAGTGATCCGCGGGGAATTCAGCCCCAGCATTTT. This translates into CASSDPRGIQPQHF.

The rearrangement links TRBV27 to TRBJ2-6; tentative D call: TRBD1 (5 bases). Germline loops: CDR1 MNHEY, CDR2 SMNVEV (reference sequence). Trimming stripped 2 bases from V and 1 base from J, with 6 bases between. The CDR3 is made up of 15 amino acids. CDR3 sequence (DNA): TGTGCCAGCAGTTTAAAGGGGTCTGGGGCCAACGTCCTGACTTTC. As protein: CASSLKGSGANVLTF.

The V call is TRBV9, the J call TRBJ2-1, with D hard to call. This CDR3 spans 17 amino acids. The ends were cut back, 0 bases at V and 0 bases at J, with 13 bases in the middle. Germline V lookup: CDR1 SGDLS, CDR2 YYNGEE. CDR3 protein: CASSVESRVRSYNEQFF. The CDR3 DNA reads TGTGCCAGCAGCGTAGAGTCACGGGTCCGCTCCTACAATGAGCAGTTCTTC.

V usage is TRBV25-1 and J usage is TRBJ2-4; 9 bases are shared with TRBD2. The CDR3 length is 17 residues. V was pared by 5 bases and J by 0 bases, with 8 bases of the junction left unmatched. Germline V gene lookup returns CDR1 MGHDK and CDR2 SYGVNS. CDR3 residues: CASSSDRRGGAKNIQYF. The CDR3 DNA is TGTGCCAGCAGTTCTGACAGGCGGGGGGGAGCCAAAAACATTCAGTACTTC.

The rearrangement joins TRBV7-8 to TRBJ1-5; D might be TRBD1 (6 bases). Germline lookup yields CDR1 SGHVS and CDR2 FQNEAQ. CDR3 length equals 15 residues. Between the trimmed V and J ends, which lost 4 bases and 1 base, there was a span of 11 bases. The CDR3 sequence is CASSSGQKSNQPQHF. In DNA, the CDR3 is TGTGCCAGCAGCTCCGGACAGAAAAGCAATCAGCCCCAGCATTTT.

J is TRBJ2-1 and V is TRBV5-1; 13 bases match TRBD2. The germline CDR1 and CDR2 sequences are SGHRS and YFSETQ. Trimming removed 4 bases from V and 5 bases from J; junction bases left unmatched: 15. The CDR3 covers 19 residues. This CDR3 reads CASSLILAGGPGGNNEQFF. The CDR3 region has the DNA TGCGCCAGCAGCCTAATACTAGCGGGGGGGCCGGGCGGAAACAATGAGCAGTTCTTC.

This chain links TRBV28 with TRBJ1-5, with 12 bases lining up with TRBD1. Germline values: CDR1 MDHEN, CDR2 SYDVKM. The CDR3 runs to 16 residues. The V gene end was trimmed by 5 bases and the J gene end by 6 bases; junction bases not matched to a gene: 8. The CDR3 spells CASSNRDRGHRQPQHF. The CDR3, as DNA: TGTGCCAGCAGTAACCGGGACAGGGGGCATCGTCAGCCCCAGCATTTT.

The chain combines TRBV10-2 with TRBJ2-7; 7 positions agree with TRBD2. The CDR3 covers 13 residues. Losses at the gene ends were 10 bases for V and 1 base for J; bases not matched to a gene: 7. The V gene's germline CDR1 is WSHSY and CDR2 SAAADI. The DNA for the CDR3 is TGCGCCACCAAAGGACTAGATTCCTACGAGCAGTACTTC. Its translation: CATKGLDSYEQYF.